This TCR beta chain was documented in a study of T cells after posttransplantation cyclophosphamide (dated by TCRdb to between 2015 and 2016). Turning to the overall study: The study tracked T cell repertoire reconstitution by TRB sequencing after myeloablative bone marrow transplantation using posttransplantation cyclophosphamide as GVHD prophylaxis. Public TRB sequences were checked against a database of over 3,500 sequences associated with responses to pathogens, tumor antigens, self-antigens and alloantigens. Because TRA and TRB clonality correlated tightly in 8 to 10 samples, the subsequent TCR analyses were limited to TRB only. Blood from every one of the 30 or so PTCy patients who had 1-year posttransplant specimens underwent TRB sequencing. Samples from about 33 PTCy-treated patients, along with samples from 15 to 20 of their related bone marrow donors, underwent antigen receptor sequencing. TRB sequencing was also done on up to 3 additional blood samples from 2 to 5.2 years after transplant in 3 patients, and on pretransplant blood from a handful of patients. On the study overall, not on this receptor specifically: The TRB repertoires of T cells infiltrating skin or GI tract showed only limited overlap with the TRB repertoires of T cells in blood. Across about 40 patients, TRB clonality was highly associated with recipient CMV seropositivity and CMV reactivation, and diversity in PTCy patients was similar to diversity in CNI/methotrexate controls. At 1-2 months, donor-recipient similarity was low but rose over the first year, and the later blood repertoires were often dominated by donor CD8+ memory clones.

V is shortened by 4 bases, J by 1 base, and the region joining them spans 8 bases. The CDR3 runs 13 amino acids, cysteine and phenylalanine included. Only the CDR3 DNA is retained, 39 bases long and in frame from the first base. The CDR1 and CDR2 encoded by the germline V gene are SGHRS and YFSETQ. TRB sequencing was run on genomic DNA with either the immunoSEQ assay at survey resolution or the hsTCRB kit. As for how the authors treated the data: The immunoSEQ software was used for initial read processing, and the LymphoSeq R package was used for repertoire analyses. Clonality was computed as 1 minus normalized Shannon entropy; Gini coefficient was also calculated for each TRB dataset. To infer phenotypes in unsorted samples, TRB sequences from sorted subsets of the recipient or donor were mapped onto unsorted samples from the same recipient. Held by TCRdb, this immuneACCESS table contains in-frame sequences only and omits some clones. Under half of the omission traces to an unresolved V gene where checked; the cause of the rest is unknown. The V and J calls and the clone size are those of that table, but D and trimming were determined from the DNA. The sample contains some 61,000 clones, around 93% of them found a single time. The biggest ten clones account for 2.5% to 3% of the sample.

Related bone marrow donors provided peripheral blood samples on the day of marrow donation. Mononuclear cells from peripheral blood and bone marrow were separated by Ficoll-Hypaque density centrifugation and then cryopreserved. A note on this clone: Its antigen is still unknown. Base qualities were left out, and no much larger clone turns up one base away.

The chain is assembled from TRBV5-1 and TRBJ2-5, and the D gene may be TRBD1, 5 bases matching. The TCR was taken from a woman under 40 in good health and a related stem cell transplant donor. Sequencing input: PBMCs. CDR3 region: CASSRTGQETQYF. The DNA sequence is TGCGCCAGCAGCCGAACAGGCCAAGAGACCCAGTACTTC.